The clone carrying this TCR beta chain was detected once. Its antigen is not known. Germline CDR1 reads MNHNS; CDR2 reads SASEGT. V dropped 2 bases and J dropped 3 bases, with 11 bases sitting between them. This CDR3 comprises 14 residues. The sample comes from a study of OX40 agonist ivuxolimab in advanced cancers. The wider study: Intravenous ivuxolimab at 0.01 to 10 mg/kg was given to patients every 2 weeks. Aged roughly 20 to 85 with a mean of approximately 57 years, they were about 78% male. Of the participants, 40% to 50% had some prior anti-PD-1, anti-PD-L1 or anti-CTLA-4 therapy, which was allowed. Broader study findings: Expanded clones belonging to CD8+ T cells outnumbered, on average, those of CD4+.

The assay was immunoSEQ multiplex PCR, and TCRdb's table has in-frame clones only and misses some. The sample records tens of thousands of clones, around 84% being singletons. The TCR sequence derives from an adult with an advanced solid tumor such as melanoma, head and neck, liver or kidney cancer. This material consisted of CD4+ or CD8+ T cells sorted from blood, taken in a trial of the OX40 agonist ivuxolimab. V gene TRBV6-1 combines with J gene TRBJ2-7; perhaps TRBD2 as D (6 bases). The CDR3 here is CASSELPGGYEQYF. In nucleotides, the CDR3 is TGTGCCAGCAGTGAATTGCCCGGGGGCTACGAGCAGTACTTC.